This entry lists 17 T cell receptor beta chains sequenced from one sample in a study of blood T cell repertoires in COVID-19. Sequenced by immunoSEQ multiplex PCR; TCRdb stores in-frame clones only, minus some. The data contain about 280,000 clones, 75% to 85% of them singletons. Sample: peripheral blood. The receptor source for this set is a man aged 50 to 59 with active or convalescent COVID-19.

The V gene is TRBV3-1 (or the pseudogene TRBV3-2), the J gene TRBJ2-1; possible D gene TRBD2, 5 bases. The CDR3 runs 15 residues. Germline lookup yields CDR1 LGHDT and CDR2 YNNKEL (reference sequence). V was pared by 0 bases and J by 6 bases, with 12 bases between. This CDR3 is CASSQEYRGLNEQFF. The CDR3 region has the DNA TGTGCCAGCAGCCAAGAATACCGCGGGCTCAATGAGCAGTTCTTC.

This chain joins TRBV19 and TRBJ2-5; a weak D match, TRBD1 (7 bases). The ends were cut back, 5 bases at V and 4 bases at J, with 20 bases in the middle. CDR1 and CDR2 from the germline V gene are LNHDA and SQIVND (reference sequence). The CDR3 is 16 amino acids. The CDR3 protein is CASSSRGGTARETQYF. The CDR3 DNA sequence: TGTGCCAGTAGTTCGCGAGGGGGGACAGCCCGAGAGACCCAGTACTTC.

The CDR3 coding sequence is TGCAGTGCCGGGGGGGTTAGCGAGCAGTACTTC. Translating gives CSAGGVSEQYF. The chain joins TRBV20-1 to TRBJ2-7; 8 nucleotides match TRBD2. The CDR3 is 11 residues long. Germline loops: CDR1 DFQATT, CDR2 SNEGSKA (reference sequence). Unmatched junction bases numbered 4, after V lost 6 bases and J lost 6 bases.

This chain's CDR3 is CASTLGQMNEKLFF. The CDR3 DNA is TGTGCCAGCACACTTGGACAGATGAATGAAAAACTGTTTTTT. The genes are TRBV28 and TRBJ1-4; TRBD1 might be the D (6 bases). CDR3 length: 14 amino acids. Looked up from germline, CDR1 is MDHEN and CDR2 is SYDVKM. V dropped 7 bases and J dropped 5 bases, with 14 bases sitting between them.

This chain uses TRBV21-1 with TRBJ2-1; no check of the table's D call, TRBD2, against the DNA was made. TRBV21-1 is annotated as a pseudogene. CDR3 size: 20 residues. The DNA for the CDR3 is TGTGCCAGCAGCAAACGGGGGCGGGAGGGCCGCGTTAGGTCCTACAATGAGCAGTTCTTC. It codes for CASSKRGREGRVRSYNEQFF.

The chain couples TRBV25-1 to TRBJ2-1; 7 nucleotides agree with TRBD2. V dropped 6 bases and J dropped 3; count of bases not matched to a gene: 11. This CDR3 is 16 amino acids long. Germline V gene lookup returns CDR1 MGHDK and CDR2 SYGVNS. For the CDR3, the DNA is TGTGCCAGCAGCTTCTTCAGCCGGGGGGTCTACAATGAGCAGTTCTTC. It codes for CASSFFSRGVYNEQFF.

The genes are TRBV25-1 and TRBJ2-3, with TRBD2 as a possible D gene (6 bases). Germline loops: CDR1 MGHDK, CDR2 SYGVNS. CDR3 size: 14 residues. Between the trimmed V and J ends, which lost 4 bases and 2 bases, there was a span of 10 bases. CDR3 coding DNA: TGTGCCAGCAGTGCCGGGAGCTCCACAGATACGCAGTATTTT. Translation: CASSAGSSTDTQYF.

V usage is TRBV5-1 and J usage is TRBJ1-4; 9 positions match TRBD1. The CDR3 extends over 14 amino acids. Germline values: CDR1 SGHRS, CDR2 YFSETQ. V lost 7 bases to trimming and J lost 8 bases; unmatched junction nucleotides: 9. The CDR3 loop is CASCRTGEGEKLFF. CDR3 bases: TGCGCCAGCTGCAGGACAGGGGAGGGAGAAAAACTGTTTTTT.

This clone came up once. V is TRBV28 and J is TRBJ2-3, with 7 bases aligning to TRBD2. CDR3 size: 16 residues. The V gene end was trimmed by 6 bases and the J gene end by 2 bases; junction bases not matched to a gene: 11. Looked up from germline, CDR1 is MDHEN and CDR2 is SYDVKM. The CDR3 here is CASRNRDYGSTDTQYF. The CDR3 nucleotides read TGTGCCAGCAGAAACCGGGACTATGGCTCCACAGATACGCAGTATTTT.

The chain joins TRBV3-1 (or the pseudogene TRBV3-2) to TRBJ1-1, with a possible D match to TRBD1 (5 bases). Germline V CDR1 and CDR2: LGHDT, YNNKEL (reference sequence). The V end was cut by 0 bases, the J end by 1 base, with 12 bases between. The CDR3 runs to 16 residues. The CDR3 region is CASSQDLGQTNTEAFF. The DNA for the CDR3 is TGTGCCAGCAGCCAAGACCTCGGACAAACGAACACTGAAGCTTTCTTT.

This sequence joins TRBV3-1 (or the pseudogene TRBV3-2) and TRBJ2-7; unclear D gene. The V gene's germline CDR1 is LGHDT and CDR2 YNNKEL (reference sequence). V lost 1 base to trimming and J lost 0 bases, with 7 bases between them. This CDR3 is built from 14 residues. CDR3 nucleotides: TGTGCCAGCAGCCAAGCAGTCAACTCCTACGAGCAGTACTTC. Translating it yields CASSQAVNSYEQYF.

V gene TRBV7-9 combines with J gene TRBJ1-4; D is possibly TRBD1 (5 bases). V lost 2 bases, J lost 6 bases, and 13 bases lay in between. The CDR3 runs to 15 residues. The V gene's germline CDR1 is SEHNR and CDR2 FQNEAQ (reference sequence). Written as DNA, the CDR3 is TGTGCCAGCAGCTTAACTGGCGGGGGGTATGAAAAACTGTTTTTT. Translation: CASSLTGGGYEKLFF.

The chain employs TRBV9 and TRBJ1-1, with D possibly being TRBD1 (6 bases). The CDR3 totals 15 residues. Germline-derived CDR1 and CDR2 are SGDLS and YYNGEE. V was pared by 0 bases and J by 1 base, with 10 bases between. The CDR3 DNA is TGTGCCAGCAGCGTAGAAGGGACAAAGAACACTGAAGCTTTCTTT. Translating it yields CASSVEGTKNTEAFF.

The chain carries TRBV5-1 and TRBJ2-5; D unresolved. Germline CDR1 reads SGHRS; CDR2 reads YFSETQ. The CDR3 loop spans 13 amino acids. With 6 bases removed from V and 1 base from J, the gap between germline ends came to 10 bases. CDR3 nucleotides: TGCGCCAGCACCTCCCTAATCCAAGAGACCCAGTACTTC. The encoded protein is CASTSLIQETQYF.

This chain uses TRBV12-5 with TRBJ2-7, with 10 bases aligning to TRBD2. There are 17 residues in the CDR3. Germline V gene lookup returns CDR1 LGHNT and CDR2 FRNRAP. V trimming: 4 bases; J trimming: 6 bases; junction bases outside the gene matches: 15. The CDR3 here is CASGSFPSGRIWVEQYF. CDR3 DNA: TGTGCTAGTGGTTCGTTCCCTAGCGGGAGAATATGGGTCGAGCAGTACTTC.

The chain employs TRBV7-2 and TRBJ1-1, with D possibly TRBD1 on 5 matching bases. This CDR3 has 11 residues. In germline, CDR1 is SGHTA, CDR2 FQGNSA. V was trimmed by 4 bases and J by 11 bases, leaving 11 bases between them. This CDR3 reads CASSYGGYAFF. The CDR3 nucleotides read TGTGCCAGCAGCTATGGGGGGTATGCTTTCTTT. The full variable domain, completed using reference TRBV7-2 and TRBJ1-1, is GAGVSQSPSNKVTEKGKDVELRCDPISGHTALYWYRQSLGQGLEFLIYFQGNSAPDKSGLPSDRFSAERTGGSVSTLTIQRTQQEDSAVYLCASSYGGYAFFGQGTRLTVV.

The chain has TRBV5-1 and TRBJ2-4; 10 bases are a match to TRBD2. CDR1 SGHRS and CDR2 YFSETQ come from the germline V gene. The CDR3 extends over 20 amino acids. V dropped 1 base and J dropped 6; count of bases not matched to a gene: 19. In DNA form, the CDR3 reads TGCGCCAGCAGCTTGACTACACCGGGACTAGCGAGGTTAGAAGGAAACATTCAGTACTTC. It yields the protein CASSLTTPGLARLEGNIQYF. Full variable domain (remainder filled in from reference TRBV5-1 and TRBJ2-4): KAGVTQTPRYLIKTRGQQVTLSCSPISGHRSVSWYQQTPGQGLQFLFEYFSETQRNKGNFPGRFSGRQFSNSRSEMNVSTLELGDSALYLCASSLTTPGLARLEGNIQYFGAGTRLSVL.